This note documents a single TCR beta chain sequence. This record belongs to a study of blood T cell repertoires in COVID-19. Study summary: The analysed material was cDNA or gDNA that came from T cells, B-cell-depleted T cells, or PBMCs.

The germline V gene encodes CDR1 SEHNR and CDR2 FQNEAQ (reference sequence). The CDR3 runs to 15 residues. V shed 8 bases, J shed 4 bases, and the junction held 11 bases outside the gene matches. Repertoires were generated with immunoSEQ multiplex PCR, while TCRdb's copy carries only in-frame clones and drops some. The sample has 97,000 or so clones; about 90% are singletons. Source material: peripheral blood. The sequence derives from a young man with acute or convalescent COVID-19. V gene TRBV7-9 combines with J gene TRBJ1-1; 9 bases line up with TRBD1. CDR3 residues: CASRITGGRITEAFF. The CDR3 nucleotides read TGTGCCAGCCGAATCACAGGGGGCAGGATCACTGAAGCTTTCTTT.